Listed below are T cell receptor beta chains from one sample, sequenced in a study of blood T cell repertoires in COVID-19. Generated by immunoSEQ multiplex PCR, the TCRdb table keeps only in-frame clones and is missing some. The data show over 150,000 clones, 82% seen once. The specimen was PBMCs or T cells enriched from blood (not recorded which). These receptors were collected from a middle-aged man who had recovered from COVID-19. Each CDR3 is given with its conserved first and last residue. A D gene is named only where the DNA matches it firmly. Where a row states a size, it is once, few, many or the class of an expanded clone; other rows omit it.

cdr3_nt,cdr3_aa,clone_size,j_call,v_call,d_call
TGTGCCATCAGTGATAGGGACAGGGGGAGTTTGGAAAACATTCAGTACTTC,CAISDRDRGSLENIQYF,many,TRBJ2-4,TRBV10-3,TRBD1
TGTGCCAGCAGCCCGACAGGGCGTACTGAAGCTTTCTTT,CASSPTGRTEAFF,NA,TRBJ1-1,TRBV7-9,TRBD1
TGCGCCAGCAGCCAAGAAACCAGCGGGAGAACCTACGAGCAGTACTTC,CASSQETSGRTYEQYF,once,TRBJ2-7,TRBV4-3,TRBD2
TGTGCCAGCAGCACCAGGGGGGTGGTCGCTGAAGCTTTCTTT,CASSTRGVVAEAFF,NA,TRBJ1-1,TRBV27,TRBD1
TGTGCCAGCAGTTACTCACGGAACTATGGCTACACCTTC,CASSYSRNYGYTF,NA,TRBJ1-2,TRBV6-6,NA
TGTGCCAGCAGTTTTATACAGCTCTCTGACTACAATGAGCAGTTCTTC,CASSFIQLSDYNEQFF,few,TRBJ2-1,TRBV27,NA
TGTGCCAGCAGCTTAGGGACAGGAAAAGGCTACACCTTC,CASSLGTGKGYTF,NA,TRBJ1-2,TRBV7-8,TRBD1
TGTGCCACCAAGCGGCCTAGCGGGTACCACAATGAGCAGTTCTTC,CATKRPSGYHNEQFF,once,TRBJ2-1,TRBV28,TRBD2
TGTGCCAGCAGTTTAAGTAGCGGGAGGGGAGAGACCCAGTACTTC,CASSLSSGRGETQYF,NA,TRBJ2-5,TRBV27,TRBD2
TGTGCCAGCAGCAAAGCCTGCACGGGAGAGGAGGAAAAACTGTTTTTT,CASSKACTGEEEKLFF,NA,TRBJ1-4,TRBV21-1,NA
TGCGCCAGCAGCCCGACCTGGGGGGGCACAGATACGCAGTATTTT,CASSPTWGGTDTQYF,NA,TRBJ2-3,TRBV4-3,NA
TGTGCCAGCAGCTTGATGGGACTAGCCGGCCACGAGCAGTACTTC,CASSLMGLAGHEQYF,NA,TRBJ2-7,TRBV7-6,TRBD2
TGTGCCAGCAGCGTACGTGGCCGGGAGGCCCCGTACAATGAGCAGTTCTTC,CASSVRGREAPYNEQFF,NA,TRBJ2-1,TRBV9,TRBD2
TGTGCCAGCAGGGTCACAGGGATGGCCAAAAACATTCAGTACTTC,CASRVTGMAKNIQYF,NA,TRBJ2-4,TRBV28,NA
TGTGCCGCCGGGTCGGGACTAGGCGGTGGTGAGCAGTTCTTC,CAAGSGLGGGEQFF,NA,TRBJ2-1,TRBV6-5,TRBD2
TGCGCCAGCAAGTTGGGCAGGGATTCCTACGAGCAGTACTTC,CASKLGRDSYEQYF,NA,TRBJ2-7,TRBV5-1,NA
TGCAGCGTTGTAGGACACAACACTGAAGCTTTCTTT,CSVVGHNTEAFF,few,TRBJ1-1,TRBV29-1,NA
TGCGCCAGCAGCCCGGGGGGCCCCTATGGCTACACCTTC,CASSPGGPYGYTF,NA,TRBJ1-2,TRBV4-3,NA
TGTGCCAGCAGCGGAGCGGGGGCGGGGTCTGGGGCCAACGTCCTGACTTTC,CASSGAGAGSGANVLTF,NA,TRBJ2-6,TRBV7-2,TRBD2
TGTGCCAGCAGCTTGTGGGACAGGTACCAGCCCCAGCATTTT,CASSLWDRYQPQHF,NA,TRBJ1-5,TRBV5-6,TRBD1
TGTGCCACCAGCAGCCTTCGGGTGGGCACTGAAGCTTTCTTT,CATSSLRVGTEAFF,NA,TRBJ1-1,TRBV15,NA
TGTGCCAGCAGCCCCTGGGACTCGCCCCAAGAGACCCAGTACTTC,CASSPWDSPQETQYF,once,TRBJ2-5,TRBV14,NA
TGTGCCAGCAGCGCAACTACTAGCCCTGAGACCCAGTACTTC,CASSATTSPETQYF,NA,TRBJ2-5,TRBV11-2,NA
TGCGCCAGCAGCTTGGCGGGAGAAGACTACGGCTACACCTTC,CASSLAGEDYGYTF,NA,TRBJ1-2,TRBV5-1,NA
TGCAGCGTTGTTTCTGGGGCAGGGTTGAACACTGAAGCTTTCTTT,CSVVSGAGLNTEAFF,few,TRBJ1-1,TRBV29-1,NA
TGTGCCAGCAGCCCGGCCACGGGACTAGGGGCCTACGAGCAGTACTTC,CASSPATGLGAYEQYF,few,TRBJ2-7,TRBV5-5,TRBD2
TGCGCCAGCAGCCCGCAAGAGGGAGATACGCAGTATTTT,CASSPQEGDTQYF,NA,TRBJ2-3,TRBV4-1,NA
TGTGCCAGCAGTTACTCGAGCTCCAAGATGGGCAATCAGCCCCAGCATTTT,CASSYSSSKMGNQPQHF,many,TRBJ1-5,TRBV6-2/TRBV6-3,NA
TGTGCCAGCAGCGGGGCAGGGGGCCGTCAGCCCCAGCATTTT,CASSGAGGRQPQHF,NA,TRBJ1-5,TRBV7-2,TRBD1
TGTGCCAGTCAAGGAACAGGGGACTATGGCTACACCTTC,CASQGTGDYGYTF,NA,TRBJ1-2,TRBV5-6,TRBD1
TGTGCCAGCTCACCACAGCGACCTACCTCCTACAATGAGCAGTTCTTC,CASSPQRPTSYNEQFF,NA,TRBJ2-1,TRBV18,NA
TGCGCCAGCAGCTTGTCGCGGGGAGGATCCTATAATTCACCCCTCCACTTT,CASSLSRGGSYNSPLHF,NA,TRBJ1-6,TRBV5-1,NA
TGTGCCAGCAGCTTGGAGGCGGGTTCTGGGGCCAACGTCCTGACTTTC,CASSLEAGSGANVLTF,NA,TRBJ2-6,TRBV11-2,NA
TGTGCCAGCAGCTTCACCACTAACTCACCCCTCCACTTT,CASSFTTNSPLHF,NA,TRBJ1-6,TRBV7-9,NA